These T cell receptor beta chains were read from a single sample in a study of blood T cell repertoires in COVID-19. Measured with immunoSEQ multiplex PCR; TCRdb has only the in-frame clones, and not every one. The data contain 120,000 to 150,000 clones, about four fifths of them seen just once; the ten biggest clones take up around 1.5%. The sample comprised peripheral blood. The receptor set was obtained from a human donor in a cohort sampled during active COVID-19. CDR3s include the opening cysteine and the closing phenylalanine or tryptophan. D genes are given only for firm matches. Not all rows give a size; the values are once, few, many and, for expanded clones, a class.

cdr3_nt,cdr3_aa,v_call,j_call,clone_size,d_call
TGTGCCAGCAGCTTGGAAGCCTATGAGCAGTTCTTC,CASSLEAYEQFF,TRBV5-5,TRBJ2-1,once,-
TGTGCCAGTAGTATAGAGTACAGGGCCAGCACAGATACGCAGTATTTT,CASSIEYRASTDTQYF,TRBV19,TRBJ2-3,-,-
TGTGCCAGCAGCTTCCACTACCCCAATGTGGGCGAGCAGTACTTC,CASSFHYPNVGEQYF,TRBV3-1/TRBV3-2,TRBJ2-7,-,-
TGTGCCATCAGACCCCATCAGGGGGCTTTGGATGGCTACACCTTC,CAIRPHQGALDGYTF,TRBV10-3,TRBJ1-2,many,TRBD1
TGTGCCAGCAGCTTAGACAGCGGGATAGCCGGGGAGCTGTTTTTT,CASSLDSGIAGELFF,TRBV7-3,TRBJ2-2,-,TRBD2
TGTGCCAGCAGTCTTAGCGGGAGCCGCACAGATACGCAGTATTTT,CASSLSGSRTDTQYF,TRBV7-9,TRBJ2-3,-,TRBD2
TGCAGCGTTGGCCGGTATACCGGGGAGCTGTTTTTT,CSVGRYTGELFF,TRBV29-1,TRBJ2-2,-,-
TGTGCCAGCAGTGATAATGGGGACTTGGGGACAGCTTTCTTT,CASSDNGDLGTAFF,TRBV6-4,TRBJ1-1,few,-
TGCGCCAGCAGCTCACCTGGACTAGCAAGGGACACCGGGGAGCTGTTTTTT,CASSSPGLARDTGELFF,TRBV5-1,TRBJ2-2,few,TRBD2
TGTGCCAGCAGTTCCCCGGGGGTTGCCTACGAGCAGTACTTC,CASSSPGVAYEQYF,TRBV28,TRBJ2-7,few,-
TGCGCCAGCTGTCGCGGCCGGGGGGCGGGAGGGGAGCTGTTTTTT,CASCRGRGAGGELFF,TRBV4-1,TRBJ2-2,-,-
TGCAGCGTTGTCGGGGAAGTCTCCTACAATGAGCAGTTCTTC,CSVVGEVSYNEQFF,TRBV29-1,TRBJ2-1,-,-
TGCGCCAGCAGTCGACTCGGGGGAGCGGCAGATACGCAGTATTTT,CASSRLGGAADTQYF,TRBV5-1,TRBJ2-3,-,-
TGTGCCAGCAAATATGACAGAAGGGTGACCGGGGAGCTGTTTTTT,CASKYDRRVTGELFF,TRBV28,TRBJ2-2,-,-
TGTGCCAGCAGCTCCTTGACAGGGGCGGGAGAGACCCAGTACTTC,CASSSLTGAGETQYF,TRBV7-2,TRBJ2-5,-,TRBD1
TGCGCCAGCAGCTCGTGGACAAATCGGCCTTACGAGCAGTACTTC,CASSSWTNRPYEQYF,TRBV5-1,TRBJ2-7,-,-
TGCGCCAGCAGCCCGGGAGCCTGGTCCAATGAGCAGTTCTTC,CASSPGAWSNEQFF,TRBV5-1,TRBJ2-1,-,-